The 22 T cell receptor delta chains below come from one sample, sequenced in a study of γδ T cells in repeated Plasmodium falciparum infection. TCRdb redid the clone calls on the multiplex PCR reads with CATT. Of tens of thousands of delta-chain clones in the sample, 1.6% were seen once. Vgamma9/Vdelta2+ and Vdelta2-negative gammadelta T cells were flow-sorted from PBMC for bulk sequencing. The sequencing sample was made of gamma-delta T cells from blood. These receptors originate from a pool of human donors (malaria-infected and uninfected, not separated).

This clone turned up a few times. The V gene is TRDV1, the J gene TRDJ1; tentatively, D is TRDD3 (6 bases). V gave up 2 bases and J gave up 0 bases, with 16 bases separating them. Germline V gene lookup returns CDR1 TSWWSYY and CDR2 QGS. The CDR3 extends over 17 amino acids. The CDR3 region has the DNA TGTGCTCTTGGGGAAGTGATACGAGAGTCGTACACCGATAAACTCATCTTT. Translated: CALGEVIRESYTDKLIF.

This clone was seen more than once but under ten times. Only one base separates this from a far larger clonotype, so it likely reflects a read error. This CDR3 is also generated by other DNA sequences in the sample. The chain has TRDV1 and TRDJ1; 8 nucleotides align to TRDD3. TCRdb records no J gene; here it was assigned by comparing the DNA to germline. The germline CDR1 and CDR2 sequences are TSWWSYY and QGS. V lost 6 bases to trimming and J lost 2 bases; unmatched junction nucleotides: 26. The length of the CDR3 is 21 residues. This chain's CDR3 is CALGAPPSVPPVLGVTDKLIF. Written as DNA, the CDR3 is TGTGCTCTTGGAGCCCCCCCTAGCGTTCCTCCCGTACTGGGGGTTACCGATAAACTCATCTTT.

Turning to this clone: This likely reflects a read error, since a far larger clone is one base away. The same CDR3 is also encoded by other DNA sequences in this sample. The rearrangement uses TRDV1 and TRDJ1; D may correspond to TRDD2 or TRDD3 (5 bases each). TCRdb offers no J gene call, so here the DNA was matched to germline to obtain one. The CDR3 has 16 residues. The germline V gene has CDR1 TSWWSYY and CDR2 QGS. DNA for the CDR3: TGTGCTCTCGGGGAACTTACCCTTCTTAGTACCGATAAACTCATCTTT. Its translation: CALGELTLLSTDKLIF.

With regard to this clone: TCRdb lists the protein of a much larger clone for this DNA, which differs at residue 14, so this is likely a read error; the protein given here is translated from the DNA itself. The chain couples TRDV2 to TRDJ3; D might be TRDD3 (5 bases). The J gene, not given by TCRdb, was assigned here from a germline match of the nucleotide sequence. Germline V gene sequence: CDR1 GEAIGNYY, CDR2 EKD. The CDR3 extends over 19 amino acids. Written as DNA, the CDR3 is TGTGCCTGTGACGCCGTGCGGACTTTAAGCTCCTGGGACATCCGACAGATGTTTTTC. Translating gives CACDAVRTLSSWDIRQMFF.

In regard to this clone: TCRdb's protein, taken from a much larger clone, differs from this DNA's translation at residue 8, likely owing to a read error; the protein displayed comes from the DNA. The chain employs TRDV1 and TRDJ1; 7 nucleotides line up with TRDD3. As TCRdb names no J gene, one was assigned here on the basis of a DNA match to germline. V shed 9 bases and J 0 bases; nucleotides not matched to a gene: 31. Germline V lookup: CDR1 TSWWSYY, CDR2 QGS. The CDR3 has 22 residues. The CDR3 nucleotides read TGTGCTCTCGGGAAAGTAAGAGCCTCAACCCGCTGGGGGCTTACGTACACCGATAAACTCATCTTT. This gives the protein CALGKVRASTRWGLTYTDKLIF.

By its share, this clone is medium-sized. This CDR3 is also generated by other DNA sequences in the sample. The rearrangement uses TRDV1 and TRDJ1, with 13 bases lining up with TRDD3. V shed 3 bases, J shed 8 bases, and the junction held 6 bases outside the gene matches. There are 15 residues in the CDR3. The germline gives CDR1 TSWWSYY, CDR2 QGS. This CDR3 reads CALGDCTGGYEKLIF. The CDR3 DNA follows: TGTGCTCTTGGGGACTGCACTGGGGGATACGAGAAACTCATCTTT.

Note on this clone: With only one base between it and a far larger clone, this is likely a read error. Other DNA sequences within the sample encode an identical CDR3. The DNA of the CDR3 is TGTGCCCTTGGGGAACCCGGCCCTCCCCTGGCACCACTGGGGGCCACCGATAAACTCATCTTT. It encodes CALGEPGPPLAPLGATDKLIF. The J gene is TRDJ1, the V gene TRDV1; 8 nucleotides agree with TRDD3. Here the J gene was assigned by germline matching of the DNA, as TCRdb has none. The CDR3 consists of 21 residues. Germline V CDR1 and CDR2: TSWWSYY, QGS.

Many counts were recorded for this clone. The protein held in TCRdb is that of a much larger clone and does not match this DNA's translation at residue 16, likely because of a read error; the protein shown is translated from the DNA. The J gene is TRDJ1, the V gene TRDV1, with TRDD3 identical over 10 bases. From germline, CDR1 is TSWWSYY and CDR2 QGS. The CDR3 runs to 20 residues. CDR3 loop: CALGAFRRDWGIPSTNKLIF. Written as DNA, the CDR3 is TGTGCTCTTGGGGCTTTCCGGCGGGACTGGGGGATTCCAAGCACCAATAAACTCATCTTT.

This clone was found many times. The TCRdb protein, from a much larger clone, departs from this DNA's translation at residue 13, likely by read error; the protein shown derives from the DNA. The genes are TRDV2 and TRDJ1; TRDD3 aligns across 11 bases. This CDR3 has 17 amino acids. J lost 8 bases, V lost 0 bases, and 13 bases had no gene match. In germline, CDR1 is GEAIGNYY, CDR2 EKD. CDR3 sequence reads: CACDTLVVGGYGEKLIF. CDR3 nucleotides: TGTGCCTGTGACACCCTGGTTGTTGGGGGATACGGCGAGAAACTCATCTTT.

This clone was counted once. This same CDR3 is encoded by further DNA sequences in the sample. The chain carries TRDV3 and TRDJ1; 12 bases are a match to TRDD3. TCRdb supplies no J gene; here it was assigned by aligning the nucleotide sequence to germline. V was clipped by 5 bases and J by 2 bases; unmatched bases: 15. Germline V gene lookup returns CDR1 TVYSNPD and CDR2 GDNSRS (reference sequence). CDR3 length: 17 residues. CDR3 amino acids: CAPADLGDTGGTDKLIF. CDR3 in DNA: TGTGCCCCTGCCGATCTGGGGGATACGGGTGGAACCGATAAACTCATCTTT.

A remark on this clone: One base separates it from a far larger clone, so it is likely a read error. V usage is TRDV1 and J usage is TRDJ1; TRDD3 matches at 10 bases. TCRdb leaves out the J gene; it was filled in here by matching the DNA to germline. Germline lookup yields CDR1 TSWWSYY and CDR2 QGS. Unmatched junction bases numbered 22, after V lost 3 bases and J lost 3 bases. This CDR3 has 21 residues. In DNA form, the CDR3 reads TGTGCTCTTGGGGAGCGCTCCTATTTTGGGGGACTGGGGGATCGCCCCGATAAACTCATCTTT. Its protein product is CALGERSYFGGLGDRPDKLIF.

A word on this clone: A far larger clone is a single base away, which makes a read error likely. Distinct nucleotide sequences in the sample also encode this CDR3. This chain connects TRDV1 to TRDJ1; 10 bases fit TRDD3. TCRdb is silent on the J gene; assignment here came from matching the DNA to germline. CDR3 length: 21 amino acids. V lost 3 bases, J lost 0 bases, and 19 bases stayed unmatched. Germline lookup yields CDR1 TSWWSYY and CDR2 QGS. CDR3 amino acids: CALGDPPSSRDWGMYTDKLIF. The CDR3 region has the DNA TGTGCTCTTGGGGACCCTCCTTCCTCCCGGGACTGGGGGATGTACACCGATAAACTCATCTTT.

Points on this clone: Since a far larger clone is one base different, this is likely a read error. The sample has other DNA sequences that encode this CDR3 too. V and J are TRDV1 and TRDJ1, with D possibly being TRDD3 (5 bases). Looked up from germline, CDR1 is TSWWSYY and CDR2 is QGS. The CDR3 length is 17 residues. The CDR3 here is CALGDNSNSWIRDKLIF. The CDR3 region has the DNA TGTGCCCTTGGGGACAATTCCAACTCCTGGATTCGCGATAAACTCATCTTT.

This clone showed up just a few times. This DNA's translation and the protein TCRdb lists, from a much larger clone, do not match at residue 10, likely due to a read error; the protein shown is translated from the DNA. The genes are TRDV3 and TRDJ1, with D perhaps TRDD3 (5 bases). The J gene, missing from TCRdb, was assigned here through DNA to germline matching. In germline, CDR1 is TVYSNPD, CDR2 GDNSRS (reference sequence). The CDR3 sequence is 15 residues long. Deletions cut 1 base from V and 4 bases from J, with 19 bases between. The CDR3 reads CAFIAGVWRNDKLIF. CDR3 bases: TGTGCCTTTATTGCGGGGGTCTGGAGAAACGATAAACTCATCTTT.

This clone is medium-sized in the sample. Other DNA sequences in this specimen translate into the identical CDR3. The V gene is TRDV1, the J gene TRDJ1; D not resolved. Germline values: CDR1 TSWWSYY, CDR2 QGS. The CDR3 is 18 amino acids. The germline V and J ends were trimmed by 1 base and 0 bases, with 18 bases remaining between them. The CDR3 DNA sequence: TGTGCTCTTGGGGAACCCCCCACCGGTGGAACTTACACCGATAAACTCATCTTT. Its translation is CALGEPPTGGTYTDKLIF.

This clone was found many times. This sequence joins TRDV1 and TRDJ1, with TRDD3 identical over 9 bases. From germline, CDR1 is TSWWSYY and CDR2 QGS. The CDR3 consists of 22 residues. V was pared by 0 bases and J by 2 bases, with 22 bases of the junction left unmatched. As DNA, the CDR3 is TGTGCTCTTGGGGAACTACCTTCGATTACTGGGGGACATTACAGCTCTACCGATAAACTCATCTTT. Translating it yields CALGELPSITGGHYSSTDKLIF.

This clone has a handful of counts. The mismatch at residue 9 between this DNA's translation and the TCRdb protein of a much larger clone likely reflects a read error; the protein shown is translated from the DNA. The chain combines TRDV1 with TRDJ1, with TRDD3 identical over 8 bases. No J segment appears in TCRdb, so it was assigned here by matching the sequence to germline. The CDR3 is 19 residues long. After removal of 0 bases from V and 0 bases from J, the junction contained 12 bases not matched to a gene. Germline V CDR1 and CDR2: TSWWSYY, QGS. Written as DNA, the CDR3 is TGTGCTCTTGGGGAACTATCCTACCGGGGGGATAGCTACACCGATAAACTCATCTTT. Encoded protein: CALGELSYRGDSYTDKLIF.

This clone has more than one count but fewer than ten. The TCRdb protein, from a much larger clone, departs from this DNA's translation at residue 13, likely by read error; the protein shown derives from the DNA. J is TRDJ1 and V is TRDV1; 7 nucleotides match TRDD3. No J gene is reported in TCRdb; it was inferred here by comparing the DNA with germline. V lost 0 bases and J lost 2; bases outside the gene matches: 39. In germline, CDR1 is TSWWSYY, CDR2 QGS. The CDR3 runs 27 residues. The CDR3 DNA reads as TGTGCTCTTGGGGAACTAGATACCGCCGCTTGGAACCCCAACGAATTTACTGGGGCCGAGGGTACCGATAAACTCATCTTT. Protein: CALGELDTAAWNPNEFTGAEGTDKLIF.

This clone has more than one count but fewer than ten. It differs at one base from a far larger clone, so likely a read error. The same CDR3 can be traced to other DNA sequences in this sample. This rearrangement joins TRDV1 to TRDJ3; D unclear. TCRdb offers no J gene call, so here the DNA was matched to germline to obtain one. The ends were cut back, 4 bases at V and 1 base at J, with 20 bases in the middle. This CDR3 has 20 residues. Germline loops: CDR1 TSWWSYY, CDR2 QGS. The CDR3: CALGGRPRPERSWDTRQMFF. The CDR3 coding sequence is TGTGCTCTTGGGGGCCGACCAAGGCCTGAGCGGTCCTGGGACACCCGACAGATGTTTTTC.

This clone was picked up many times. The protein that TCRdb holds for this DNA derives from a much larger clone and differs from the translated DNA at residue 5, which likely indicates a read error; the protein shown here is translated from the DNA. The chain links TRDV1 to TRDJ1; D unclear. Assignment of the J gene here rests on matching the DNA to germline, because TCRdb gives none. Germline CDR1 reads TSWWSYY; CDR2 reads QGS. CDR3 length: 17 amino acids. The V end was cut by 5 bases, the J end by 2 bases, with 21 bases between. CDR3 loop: CALGKRPIGLFTDKLIF. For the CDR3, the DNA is TGTGCTCTTGGGAAAAGACCTATAGGCCTGTTTACCGATAAACTCATCTTT.

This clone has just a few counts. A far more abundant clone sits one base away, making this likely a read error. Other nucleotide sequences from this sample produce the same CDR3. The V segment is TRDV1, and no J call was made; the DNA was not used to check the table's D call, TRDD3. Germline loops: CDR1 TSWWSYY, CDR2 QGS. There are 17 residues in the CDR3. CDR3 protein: CALGELAWIPYTDKLIF. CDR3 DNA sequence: TGTGCTCTTGGGGAACTGGCTTGGATACCGTACACCGATAAACTCATCTTC.

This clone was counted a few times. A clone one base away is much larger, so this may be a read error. CDR3 coding DNA: TGTGCTCTTGGGGAATTCGAAATTTTCTGGGGGATCTTCAACGATAAACTCATCTTT. Residues: CALGEFEIFWGIFNDKLIF. The chain links TRDV1 to TRDJ1; TRDD3 matches 9 bases. V lost 2 bases and J lost 4; bases outside the gene matches: 17. The CDR3 has 19 amino acids. Germline values: CDR1 TSWWSYY, CDR2 QGS.